The 24 T cell receptor beta chains presented below share a single source sample, sequenced in a study of Graves' ophthalmopathy and Graves' hyperthyroidism. RNA transcripts were the source from which TCR beta CDR3 regions were amplified. HTBI primers served in a first-round RT-PCR, which a second-round multiplex PCR followed. TCRdb redid the calling of the multiplex PCR reads with MiXCR, one entry per CDR3 protein. Seen here are roughly 160,000 distinct CDR3 sequences, roughly two fifths observed once, and the top ten hold roughly 8.9%. The sample comprised peripheral blood. Receptors were obtained from a man younger than 40 with Graves' ophthalmopathy.

The V gene is TRBV7-2, the J gene TRBJ2-7; no definite D call. V lost 5 bases to trimming and J lost 6 bases, with 14 bases between them. This CDR3 has 13 amino acids. CDR1 is SGHTA and CDR2 is FQGNSA in the germline V gene. CDR3 loop: CASSGNVVGEQYF. The CDR3 region has the DNA TGTGCCAGCAGCGGAAACGTTGTTGGCGAGCAGTACTTC.

The V and J genes are TRBV28 and TRBJ2-2, with 7 positions matching TRBD1. Per the germline V gene, CDR1 is MDHEN and CDR2 is SYDVKM. The V and J ends lost 2 bases and 4 bases, in that order; junction bases with no gene match: 4. The CDR3 extends over 15 amino acids. CDR3 bases: TGTGCCAGCAGTTTAAGACAGGGATTCACCGGGGAGCTGTTTTTT. Protein sequence: CASSLRQGFTGELFF. The whole variable domain, remainder taken from reference TRBV28 and TRBJ2-2, is DVKVTQSSRYLVKRTGEKVFLECVQDMDHENMFWYRQDPGLGLRLIYFSYDVKMKEKGDIPEGYSVSREKKERFSLILESASTNQTSMYLCASSLRQGFTGELFFGEGSRLTVL.

This clonotype was observed at least ten times. The chain has TRBV6-6 and TRBJ1-1, with 8 positions matching TRBD1. CDR1 MNHNY and CDR2 SVGAGI come from the germline V gene (reference sequence). The CDR3 extends over 15 amino acids. V gave up 1 base and J gave up 1 base; unmatched junction bases: 2. In DNA, the CDR3 is TGTGCCAGCAGTTACTTCGGGACAGGGAACACTGAAGCTTTCTTT. Its protein product is CASSYFGTGNTEAFF.

The CDR3 nucleotides read TGTGCCAGCAGGAGCGATATCTACGAGCAGTACTTC. This codes for CASRSDIYEQYF. The chain couples TRBV6-2 or TRBV6-3 to TRBJ2-7, with unresolved D. The CDR3 is made up of 12 amino acids. Germline CDR1 MNHEY, CDR2 SVGEGT. V dropped 6 bases and J dropped 3 bases, with 9 bases sitting between them.

J is TRBJ2-7 and V is TRBV27; TRBD1 matches 9 bases. CDR3 length: 15 residues. Germline trimming cut 0 bases from V and 3 bases from J; bases unmatched to any gene: 3. CDR1 MNHEY and CDR2 SMNVEV come from the germline V gene (reference sequence). CDR3 nucleotides: TGTGCCAGCAGTTTATCCGGGACAGGGTTCTACGAGCAGTACTTC. This translates into CASSLSGTGFYEQYF.

The CDR3 loop reads CASSPRQGVQETQYF. Written as DNA, the CDR3 is TGTGCCAGCAGTCCCAGACAGGGCGTCCAAGAGACCCAGTACTTC. This chain joins TRBV6-1 and TRBJ2-5, with 7 bases matching TRBD1. The CDR3 sequence is 15 residues long. The ends lost 5 bases at V and 1 base at J; junction bases unmatched: 7. From germline, CDR1 is MNHNS and CDR2 SASEGT.

The table lists this clonotype with many counts. J is TRBJ2-7 and V is TRBV4-3, with 10 bases aligning to TRBD2. The CDR3 has 15 amino acids. Germline assignment: CDR1 LGHNA and CDR2 YSLEER. J was trimmed by 6 bases and V by 1 base; bases with no gene match: 6. The CDR3 nucleotides read TGCGCCAGCAGCCAAGTAAGCGGGAGGGCGGGCGAGCAGTACTTC. Its translation: CASSQVSGRAGEQYF.

This clonotype appeared a few times. The chain couples TRBV6-5 to TRBJ2-7; maybe TRBD1 (6 bases). The V end lost 5 bases, the J end lost 6 bases, and 11 bases lay between the germline ends. This CDR3 is built from 12 residues. Germline CDR1 is MNHEY and CDR2 is SVGAGI. The CDR3 here is CASSPQGREQYF. The CDR3 nucleotides are TGTGCCAGCAGTCCACAGGGACGCGAGCAGTACTTC.

The V gene is TRBV2, the J gene TRBJ2-2; tentative D call: TRBD1 (5 bases). In germline, CDR1 is SNHLY, CDR2 FYNNEI. Between the trimmed V and J ends, which lost 7 bases and 0 bases, there was a span of 9 bases. The CDR3 contains 14 residues. CDR3 amino acids: CASIGVANTGELFF. CDR3 nucleotides: TGTGCCAGCATAGGGGTTGCGAACACCGGGGAGCTGTTTTTT.

The V call is TRBV5-1, the J call TRBJ2-2, with D uncertain. Germline-derived CDR1 and CDR2 are SGHRS and YFSETQ. The CDR3 covers 13 residues. Trimming left V 4 bases short and J 6 bases short, with 10 bases between. The CDR3 bases are TGCGCCAGCAGCATAGGAGCCCCCGGGGAGCTGTTTTTT. Translated, it gives CASSIGAPGELFF.

The chain couples TRBV20-1 to TRBJ2-5; D call uncertain. Germline V lookup: CDR1 DFQATT, CDR2 SNEGSKA (reference sequence). The CDR3 spans 13 residues. V lost 0 bases, J lost 1 base, and 6 bases lay in between. CDR3: CSARDRVQETQYF. CDR3 DNA: TGCAGTGCTAGAGATCGGGTCCAAGAGACCCAGTACTTC.

Ten or more counts support this clonotype. The V and J genes are TRBV15 and TRBJ2-5; D ambiguous. Deletions cut 1 base from V and 5 bases from J, with 8 bases between. CDR3 length: 13 amino acids. CDR1 and CDR2 (germline): LNHNV, YYDKDF (reference sequence). The CDR3 sequence: CATSRAPSETQYF. The CDR3 DNA reads as TGTGCCACCAGCAGAGCCCCCTCGGAGACCCAGTACTTC.

This clonotype was seen repeatedly, ten times or more. This chain links TRBV29-1 with TRBJ1-2; D not certain. CDR1 and CDR2 (germline): SQVTM, ANQGSEA. Trimming pared 1 base from V and 5 bases from J, leaving 8 bases between. The CDR3 is 12 amino acids. CDR3: CSVEVGGYGYTF. Here the CDR3 DNA reads TGCAGCGTTGAAGTTGGAGGGTATGGCTACACCTTC. The variable domain in full, completed from reference TRBV29-1 and TRBJ1-2, reads SAVISQKPSRDICQRGTSLTIQCQVDSQVTMMFWYRQQPGQSLTLIATANQGSEATYESGFVIDKFPISRPNLTFSTLTVSNMSPEDSSIYLCSVEVGGYGYTFGSGTRLTVV.

This clonotype was counted ten times or more. The chain employs TRBV19 and TRBJ2-5; D is possibly TRBD1 or TRBD2 (6 bases each). CDR1 and CDR2 (germline): LNHDA, SQIVND (reference sequence). V was cut by 6 bases and J by 2 bases, with 10 bases left in between. The CDR3 is made up of 13 amino acids. For the CDR3, the DNA is TGTGCCAGTAGGCGGGACACTCAAGAGACCCAGTACTTC. As protein: CASRRDTQETQYF.

Many counts were recorded for this clonotype. The J gene is TRBJ2-7, the V gene TRBV19; TRBD2 agrees at 9 bases. From germline, CDR1 is LNHDA and CDR2 SQIVND (reference sequence). The V gene end was trimmed by 4 bases and the J gene end by 4 bases; junction bases not matched to a gene: 5. The CDR3 consists of 14 residues. The CDR3 sequence is CASSRASGMYEQYF. In nucleotides, the CDR3 is TGTGCCAGTAGTAGGGCTAGCGGGATGTACGAGCAGTACTTC. The full variable domain, with the rest looked up from reference TRBV19 and TRBJ2-7, is DGGITQSPKYLFRKEGQNVTLSCEQNLNHDAMYWYRQDPGQGLRLIYYSQIVNDFQKGDIAEGYSVSREKKESFPLTVTSAQKNPTAFYLCASSRASGMYEQYFGPGTRLTVT.

CDR3 coding DNA: TGTGCCAGCAGTGAGATGCGGGGCTACGAGCAGTACTTC. Protein: CASSEMRGYEQYF. This chain joins TRBV2 and TRBJ2-7, with a weak D call TRBD2 (6 bases). Trimming left V 3 bases short and J 3 bases short, with 9 bases between. Germline values: CDR1 SNHLY, CDR2 FYNNEI. The CDR3 sequence is 13 residues long.

This chain connects TRBV27 to TRBJ2-7, with 7 bases fitting TRBD1. Per germline, CDR1 MNHEY and CDR2 SMNVEV (reference sequence). Trimming cost V 4 bases and J 6 bases; bases outside gene matches: 12. This CDR3 comprises 15 residues. For the CDR3, the DNA is TGTGCCAGCAGTTACAGGGGCCGCGTACTGGCCGAGCAGTACTTC. It specifies CASSYRGRVLAEQYF.

This clonotype was counted ten times or more. J is TRBJ1-2 and V is TRBV29-1; 9 positions agree with TRBD1. This CDR3 spans 13 amino acids. Germline CDR1 is SQVTM and CDR2 is ANQGSEA. Trimming removed 3 bases from V and 5 bases from J; junction bases left unmatched: 4. This CDR3 reads CSVDDDRGYGYTF. The CDR3, as DNA: TGCAGCGTTGATGACGACAGGGGGTATGGCTACACCTTC. The full variable domain, rest sourced from reference TRBV29-1 and TRBJ1-2, is SAVISQKPSRDICQRGTSLTIQCQVDSQVTMMFWYRQQPGQSLTLIATANQGSEATYESGFVIDKFPISRPNLTFSTLTVSNMSPEDSSIYLCSVDDDRGYGYTFGSGTRLTVV.

The CDR3 DNA sequence: TGTGCCAGCAGTGAAAGTAGCGGGCCGTACGAGCAGTACTTC. Its translation: CASSESSGPYEQYF. The chain recombines TRBV6-1 with TRBJ2-7, with TRBD2 matching 7 bases. The CDR3 totals 14 residues. Looked up from germline, CDR1 is MNHNS and CDR2 is SASEGT. The V and J ends lost 2 bases and 4 bases, in that order; junction bases with no gene match: 5.

This clonotype was seen ten or more times. This chain joins TRBV28 and TRBJ1-1, with TRBD1 matching 7 bases. In germline, CDR1 is MDHEN, CDR2 SYDVKM. Trimming at V came to 1 base and at J to 4 bases, leaving 9 bases not matched to a gene. CDR3 length equals 16 residues. CDR3: CASSLYRQGPSTEAFF. CDR3 DNA: TGTGCCAGCAGTTTATACCGACAGGGTCCCAGCACTGAAGCTTTCTTT.

The chain employs TRBV6-1 and TRBJ2-7, with TRBD2 identical over 7 bases. CDR1 MNHNS and CDR2 SASEGT come from the germline V gene. The junction had 10 bases not matched to a gene; V was cut back by 4 bases and J by 4 bases. CDR3 length: 15 residues. This CDR3 is CASSGRVAGNYEQYF. DNA of the CDR3: TGTGCCAGCAGTGGAAGGGTAGCGGGTAATTACGAGCAGTACTTC.

This rearrangement joins TRBV6-2 or TRBV6-3 to TRBJ1-5, with TRBD1 as a possible D gene (5 bases). CDR3 size: 15 residues. In germline, CDR1 is MNHEY, CDR2 SVGEGT. The V and J ends lost 2 bases and 2 bases respectively, with 10 bases between them. CDR3 sequence (DNA): TGTGCCAGCAGTTACGGGGGTCCTGGCAATCAGCCCCAGCATTTT. Amino acid sequence: CASSYGGPGNQPQHF.

V is TRBV19 and J is TRBJ2-2; TRBD1 matches at 9 bases. The CDR3 consists of 15 residues. CDR1 is LNHDA and CDR2 is SQIVND in the germline V gene (reference sequence). Losses at the gene ends were 8 bases for V and 3 bases for J; bases not matched to a gene: 7. This CDR3 is CASQQGARDTGELFF. Written as DNA, the CDR3 is TGTGCCAGTCAACAGGGGGCTCGTGACACCGGGGAGCTGTTTTTT.

This clonotype was seen ten or more times. The chain recombines TRBV14 with TRBJ2-6; maybe TRBD2 (6 bases). Trimming shortened V by 1 base and J by 1 base, and 20 bases separated the two germline ends. The CDR3 has 20 residues. Per germline, CDR1 SGHDN and CDR2 FVKESK. The CDR3 nucleotides read TGTGCCAGCAGCCAAGGCCTAGGCGGGGTGGGCCTATCTGGGGCCAACGTCCTGACTTTC. Translating gives CASSQGLGGVGLSGANVLTF.